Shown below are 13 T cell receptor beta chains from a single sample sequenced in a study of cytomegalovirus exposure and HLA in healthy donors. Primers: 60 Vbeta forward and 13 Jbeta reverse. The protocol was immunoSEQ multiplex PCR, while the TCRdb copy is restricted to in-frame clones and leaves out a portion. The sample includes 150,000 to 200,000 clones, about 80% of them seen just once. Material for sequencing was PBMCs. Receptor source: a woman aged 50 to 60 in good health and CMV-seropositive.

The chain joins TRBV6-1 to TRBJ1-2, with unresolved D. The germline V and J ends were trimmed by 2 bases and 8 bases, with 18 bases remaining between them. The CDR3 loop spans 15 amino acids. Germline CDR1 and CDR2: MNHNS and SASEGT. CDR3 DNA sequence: TGTGCCAGCAGTGAATCGTTTACCGGGGTACTCGGCTACACCTTC. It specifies CASSESFTGVLGYTF.

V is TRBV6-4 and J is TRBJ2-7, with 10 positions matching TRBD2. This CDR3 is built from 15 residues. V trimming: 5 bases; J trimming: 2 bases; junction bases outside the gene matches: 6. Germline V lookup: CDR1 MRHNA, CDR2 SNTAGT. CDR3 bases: TGTGCCAGCAGTCTCCTAGCGGGAGTCCCCTACGAGCAGTACTTC. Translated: CASSLLAGVPYEQYF.

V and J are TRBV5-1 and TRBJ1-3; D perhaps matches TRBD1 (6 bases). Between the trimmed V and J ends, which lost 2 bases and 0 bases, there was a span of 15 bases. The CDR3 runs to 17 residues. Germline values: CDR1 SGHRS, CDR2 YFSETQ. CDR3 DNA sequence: TGCGCCAGCAGCTTAGACAGGAGTTCTCTCTCTGGAAACACCATATATTTT. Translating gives CASSLDRSSLSGNTIYF.

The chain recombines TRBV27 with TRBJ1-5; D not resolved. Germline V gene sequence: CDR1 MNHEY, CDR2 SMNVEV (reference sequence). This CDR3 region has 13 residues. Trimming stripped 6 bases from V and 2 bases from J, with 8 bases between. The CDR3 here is CASSHRGNQPQHF. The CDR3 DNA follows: TGTGCCAGCAGCCACCGGGGCAATCAGCCCCAGCATTTT.

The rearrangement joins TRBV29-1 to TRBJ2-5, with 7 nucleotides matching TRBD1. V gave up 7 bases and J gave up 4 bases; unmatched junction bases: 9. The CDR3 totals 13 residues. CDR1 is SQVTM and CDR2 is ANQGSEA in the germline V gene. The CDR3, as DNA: TGCAGCGCTCTCATGACAGGGCTAGAGACCCAGTACTTC. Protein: CSALMTGLETQYF.

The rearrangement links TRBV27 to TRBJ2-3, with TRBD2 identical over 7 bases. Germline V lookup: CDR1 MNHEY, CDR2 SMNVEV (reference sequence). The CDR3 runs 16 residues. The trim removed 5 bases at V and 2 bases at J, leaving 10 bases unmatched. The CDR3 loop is CASSPRVGTNTDTQYF. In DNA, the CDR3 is TGTGCCAGCAGTCCGCGGGTAGGGACTAACACAGATACGCAGTATTTT.

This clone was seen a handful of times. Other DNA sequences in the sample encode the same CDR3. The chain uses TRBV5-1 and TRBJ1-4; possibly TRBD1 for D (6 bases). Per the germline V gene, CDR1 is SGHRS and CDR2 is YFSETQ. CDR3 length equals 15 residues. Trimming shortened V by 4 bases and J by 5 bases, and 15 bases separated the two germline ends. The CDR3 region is CASSDTQGANEKLFF. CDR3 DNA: TGCGCCAGCAGCGACACACAGGGCGCGAATGAAAAACTGTTTTTT. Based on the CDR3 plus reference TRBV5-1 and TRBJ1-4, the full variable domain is KAGVTQTPRYLIKTRGQQVTLSCSPISGHRSVSWYQQTPGQGLQFLFEYFSETQRNKGNFPGRFSGRQFSNSRSEMNVSTLELGDSALYLCASSDTQGANEKLFFGSGTQLSVL.

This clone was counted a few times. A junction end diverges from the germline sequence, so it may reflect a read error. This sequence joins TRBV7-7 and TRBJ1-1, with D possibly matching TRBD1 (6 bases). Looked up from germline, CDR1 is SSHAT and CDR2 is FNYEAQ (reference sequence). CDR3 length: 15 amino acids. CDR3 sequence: CASSLTGKMNTEAFF. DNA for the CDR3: TGTGCTAGCAGCTTAACAGGGAAGATGAACACTGAAGCTTTCTTT.

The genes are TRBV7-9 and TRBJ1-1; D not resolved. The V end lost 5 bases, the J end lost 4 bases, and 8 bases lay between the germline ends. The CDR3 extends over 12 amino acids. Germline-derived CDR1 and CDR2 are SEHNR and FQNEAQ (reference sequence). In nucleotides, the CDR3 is TGTGCCAGCAGCCTATTGCCCACTGAAGCTTTCTTT. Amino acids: CASSLLPTEAFF.

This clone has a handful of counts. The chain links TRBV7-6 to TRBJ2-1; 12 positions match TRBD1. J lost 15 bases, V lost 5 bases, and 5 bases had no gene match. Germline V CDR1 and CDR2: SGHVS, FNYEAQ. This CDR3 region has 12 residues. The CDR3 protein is CASSPGQGALFF. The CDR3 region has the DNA TGTGCCAGCAGCCCGGGACAGGGGGCTCTGTTCTTC.

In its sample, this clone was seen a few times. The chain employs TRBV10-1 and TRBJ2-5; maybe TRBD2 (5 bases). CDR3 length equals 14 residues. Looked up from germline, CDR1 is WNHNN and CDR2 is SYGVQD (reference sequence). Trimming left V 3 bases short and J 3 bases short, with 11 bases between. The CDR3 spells CASSDRQEEETQYF. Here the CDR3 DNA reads TGCGCCAGCAGTGACCGGCAGGAGGAAGAGACCCAGTACTTC.

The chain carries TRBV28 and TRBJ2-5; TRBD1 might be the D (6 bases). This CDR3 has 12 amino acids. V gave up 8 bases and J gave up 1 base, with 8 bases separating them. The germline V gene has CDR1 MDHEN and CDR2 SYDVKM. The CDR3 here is CASGGSQETQYF. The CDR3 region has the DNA TGTGCCAGCGGGGGCTCCCAAGAGACCCAGTACTTC.

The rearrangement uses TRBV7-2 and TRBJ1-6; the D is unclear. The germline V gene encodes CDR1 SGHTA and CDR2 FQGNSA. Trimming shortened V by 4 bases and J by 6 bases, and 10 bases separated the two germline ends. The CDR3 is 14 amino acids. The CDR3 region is CASSSRLGNSPLHF. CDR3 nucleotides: TGTGCCAGCAGCTCCCGACTCGGTAATTCACCCCTCCACTTT.